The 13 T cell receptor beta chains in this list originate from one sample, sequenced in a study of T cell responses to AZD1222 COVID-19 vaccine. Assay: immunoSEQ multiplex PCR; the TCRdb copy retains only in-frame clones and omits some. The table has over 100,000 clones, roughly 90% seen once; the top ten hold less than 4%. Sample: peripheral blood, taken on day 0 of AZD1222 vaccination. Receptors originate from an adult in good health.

CDR3 amino acids: CASSQGQGSMTEAFF. The CDR3 region has the DNA TGTGCCAGCAGCCAAGGACAGGGTTCCATGACTGAAGCTTTCTTT. The V gene is TRBV4-2, the J gene TRBJ1-1; TRBD1 agrees at 7 bases. Per germline, CDR1 LGHNA and CDR2 YNFKEQ. J gave up 5 bases and V 1 base, and 7 bases lay outside the gene matches. This CDR3 region has 15 residues.

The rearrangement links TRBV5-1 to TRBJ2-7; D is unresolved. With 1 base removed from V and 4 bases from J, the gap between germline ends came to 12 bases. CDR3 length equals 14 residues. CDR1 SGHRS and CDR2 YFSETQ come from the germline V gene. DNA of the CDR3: TGCGCCAGCAGCTTGAAAGGGCCTGAGTACGAGCAGTACTTC. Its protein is CASSLKGPEYEQYF.

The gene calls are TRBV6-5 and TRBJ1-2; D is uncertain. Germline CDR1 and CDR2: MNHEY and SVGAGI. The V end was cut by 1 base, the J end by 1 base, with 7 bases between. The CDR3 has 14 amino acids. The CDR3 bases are TGTGCCAGCAGTTACTTAGAGGGTAACTATGGCTACACCTTC. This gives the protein CASSYLEGNYGYTF.

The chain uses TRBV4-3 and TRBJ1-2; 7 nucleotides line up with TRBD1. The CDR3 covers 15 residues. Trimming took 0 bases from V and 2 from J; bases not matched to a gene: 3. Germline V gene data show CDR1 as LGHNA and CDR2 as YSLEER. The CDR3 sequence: CASSQETGANYGYTF. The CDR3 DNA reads TGCGCCAGCAGCCAAGAAACAGGGGCCAACTATGGCTACACCTTC.

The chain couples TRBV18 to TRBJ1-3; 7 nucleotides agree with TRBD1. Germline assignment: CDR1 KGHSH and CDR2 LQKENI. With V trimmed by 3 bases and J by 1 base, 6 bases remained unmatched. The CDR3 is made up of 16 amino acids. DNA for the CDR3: TGTGCCAGCTCACCCTGGGACAGCTCTTCTGGAAACACCATATATTTT. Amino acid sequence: CASSPWDSSSGNTIYF.

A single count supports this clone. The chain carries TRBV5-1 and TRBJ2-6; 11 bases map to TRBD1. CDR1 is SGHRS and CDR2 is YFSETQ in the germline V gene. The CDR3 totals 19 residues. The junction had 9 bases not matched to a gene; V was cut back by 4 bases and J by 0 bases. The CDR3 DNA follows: TGCGCCAGCAGCCCACGGACAGGGGGCTCCCTCTCTGGGGCCAACGTCCTGACTTTC. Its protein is CASSPRTGGSLSGANVLTF.

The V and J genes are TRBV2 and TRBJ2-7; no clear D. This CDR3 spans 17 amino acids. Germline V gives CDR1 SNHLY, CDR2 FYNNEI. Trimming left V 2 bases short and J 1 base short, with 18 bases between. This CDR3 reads CASSELQGLGISYEQYF. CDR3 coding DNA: TGTGCCAGCAGTGAATTACAAGGCCTAGGTATTTCCTACGAGCAGTACTTC.

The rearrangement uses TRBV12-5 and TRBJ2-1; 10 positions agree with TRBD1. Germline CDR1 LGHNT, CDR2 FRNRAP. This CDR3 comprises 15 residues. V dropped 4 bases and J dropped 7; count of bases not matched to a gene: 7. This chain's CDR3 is CASGSGTGDVNEQFF. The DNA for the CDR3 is TGTGCTAGTGGTTCCGGGACAGGGGATGTTAATGAGCAGTTCTTC.

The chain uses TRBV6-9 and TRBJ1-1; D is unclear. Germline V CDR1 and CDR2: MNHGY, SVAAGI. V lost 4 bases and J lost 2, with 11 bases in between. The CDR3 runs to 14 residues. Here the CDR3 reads CASSFVQTNTEAFF. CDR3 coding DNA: TGTGCCAGCAGTTTTGTGCAGACCAACACTGAAGCTTTCTTT.

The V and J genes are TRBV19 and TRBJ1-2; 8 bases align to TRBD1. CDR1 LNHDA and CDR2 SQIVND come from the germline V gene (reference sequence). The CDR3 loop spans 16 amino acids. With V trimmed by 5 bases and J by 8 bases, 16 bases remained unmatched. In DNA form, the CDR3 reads TGTGCCAGTAGTGCAAGGGCTTTGACAGGGGAGCGGGGCTACACCTTC. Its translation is CASSARALTGERGYTF. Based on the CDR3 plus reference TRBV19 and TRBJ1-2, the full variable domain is DGGITQSPKYLFRKEGQNVTLSCEQNLNHDAMYWYRQDPGQGLRLIYYSQIVNDFQKGDIAEGYSVSREKKESFPLTVTSAQKNPTAFYLCASSARALTGERGYTFGSGTRLTVV.

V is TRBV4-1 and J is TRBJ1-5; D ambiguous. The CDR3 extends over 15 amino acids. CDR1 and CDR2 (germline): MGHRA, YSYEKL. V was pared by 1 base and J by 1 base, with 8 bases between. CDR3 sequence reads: CASSQGGLSNQPQHF. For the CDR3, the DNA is TGCGCCAGCAGCCAAGGAGGGTTGAGCAATCAGCCCCAGCATTTT.

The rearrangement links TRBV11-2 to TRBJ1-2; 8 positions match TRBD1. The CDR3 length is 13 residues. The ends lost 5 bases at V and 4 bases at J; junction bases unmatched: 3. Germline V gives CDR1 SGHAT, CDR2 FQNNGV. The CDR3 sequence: CASSATGVYGYTF. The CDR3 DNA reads TGTGCCAGCAGCGCGACAGGGGTCTATGGCTACACCTTC.

This CDR3 is CASSLDSGTGANVLTF. DNA for the CDR3: TGTGCCAGCAGCTTAGATAGTGGCACTGGGGCCAACGTCCTGACTTTC. This rearrangement joins TRBV11-3 to TRBJ2-6; D remains ambiguous. V lost 0 bases and J lost 2, with 8 bases in between. The CDR3 is 16 amino acids. The germline CDR1 and CDR2 sequences are SGHNT and YENEEA.